These 25 T cell receptor beta chains share one sample of origin, sequenced in a study of blood T cell repertoires in COVID-19. Generated by immunoSEQ multiplex PCR, the TCRdb table keeps only in-frame clones and is missing some. The sample carries around 250,000 clones, about 87% recorded once. Sequenced: PBMCs or T cells enriched from blood (not recorded which). These receptors all come from a woman aged 40-49 years who had been exposed to COVID-19.

This clone turned up a few times. The chain employs TRBV6-5 and TRBJ1-1; tentative D call: TRBD1 (6 bases). CDR3 length: 16 residues. V lost 2 bases, J lost 5 bases, and 18 bases lay in between. The germline gives CDR1 MNHEY, CDR2 SVGAGI. DNA for the CDR3: TGTGCCAGCAGTTACGTGAGGAGGGGGAGGGGGACTGAAGCTTTCTTT. As protein: CASSYVRRGRGTEAFF.

The chain joins TRBV29-1 to TRBJ2-3; perhaps TRBD1 as D (5 bases). The CDR3 contains 14 residues. The germline gives CDR1 SQVTM, CDR2 ANQGSEA. Deletions cut 2 bases from V and 1 base from J, with 10 bases between. Here the CDR3 reads CSVESLGGTDTQYF. In DNA form, the CDR3 reads TGCAGCGTTGAAAGCCTAGGGGGCACAGATACGCAGTATTTT.

This clone was counted a single time. The rearrangement joins TRBV6-5 to TRBJ1-4, with D possibly being TRBD1 (6 bases). In germline, CDR1 is MNHEY, CDR2 SVGAGI. The CDR3 is 13 amino acids. V shed 3 bases and J shed 5 bases, with 7 bases lying between them. The CDR3 region has the DNA TGTGCCAGCAGTTATACAGGGAATGAAAAACTGTTTTTT. Amino acids: CASSYTGNEKLFF.

This chain links TRBV12-5 with TRBJ2-1; 12 nucleotides line up with TRBD2. The CDR3 spans 16 residues. Germline lookup yields CDR1 LGHNT and CDR2 FRNRAP. With V trimmed by 6 bases and J by 5 bases, 8 bases remained unmatched. The CDR3 loop is CASGPGTSGLHNEQFF. The CDR3 nucleotides are TGTGCTAGTGGCCCAGGGACTAGCGGGCTCCACAATGAGCAGTTCTTC.

The V and J genes are TRBV4-2 and TRBJ2-7; 10 bases line up with TRBD2. Germline values: CDR1 LGHNA, CDR2 YNFKEQ. This CDR3 is built from 15 residues. V dropped 5 bases and J dropped 3; count of bases not matched to a gene: 7. This CDR3 is CASSTLAGGRYEQYF. For the CDR3, the DNA is TGTGCCAGCAGCACTTTAGCGGGGGGCCGCTACGAGCAGTACTTC.

This chain uses TRBV11-3 with TRBJ2-1; TRBD2 is a possible D gene (6 bases). Trimming removed 6 bases at V and 7 bases at J, with 19 bases between. This CDR3 is 15 amino acids long. Looked up from germline, CDR1 is SGHNT and CDR2 is YENEEA. The CDR3 DNA reads TGTGCCAGCAGTCCAGAGGGACTGGATGGGAATGAGCAGTTCTTC. Its protein is CASSPEGLDGNEQFF.

The chain is built from TRBV27 and TRBJ2-7, with 14 bases that match TRBD2. V gave up 6 bases and J gave up 1 base; unmatched junction bases: 11. CDR1 is MNHEY, CDR2 SMNVEV, per germline (reference sequence). The length of the CDR3 is 18 residues. For the CDR3, the DNA is TGTGCCAGCAGACTAAGAACGGGACTAGCGGGGGAGTCCTACGAGCAGTACTTC. Its protein is CASRLRTGLAGESYEQYF.

The V gene is TRBV30, the J gene TRBJ1-2, with D possibly being TRBD1 (6 bases). The CDR3 spans 12 residues. Trimming removed 3 bases from V and 5 bases from J, with 10 bases in between. The germline gives CDR1 GTSNPN, CDR2 SVGIG (reference sequence). In DNA, the CDR3 is TGTGCCTGGAGAACAGGGTTTTATGGCTACACCTTC. Protein sequence: CAWRTGFYGYTF.

The chain carries TRBV28 and TRBJ1-6, with D hard to call. Trimming pared 2 bases from V and 0 bases from J, leaving 14 bases between. The germline CDR1 and CDR2 sequences are MDHEN and SYDVKM. The CDR3 runs to 18 residues. This CDR3 is CASSLGRSLLSYNSPLHF. The CDR3 DNA follows: TGTGCCAGCAGTTTAGGCCGGAGCCTCCTCTCCTATAATTCACCCCTCCACTTT. Based on the CDR3 plus reference TRBV28 and TRBJ1-6, the full variable domain is DVKVTQSSRYLVKRTGEKVFLECVQDMDHENMFWYRQDPGLGLRLIYFSYDVKMKEKGDIPEGYSVSREKKERFSLILESASTNQTSMYLCASSLGRSLLSYNSPLHFGNGTRLTVT.

This rearrangement joins TRBV13 to TRBJ2-1; 7 bases are a match to TRBD2. This CDR3 region has 14 residues. V was clipped by 8 bases and J by 1 base; unmatched bases: 5. The germline CDR1 and CDR2 sequences are PRHDT and FYEKMQ (reference sequence). The CDR3 bases are TGTGCCAGCCTGGGGCGGGAGTCCTACAATGAGCAGTTCTTC. Its translation: CASLGRESYNEQFF.

The rearrangement links TRBV7-2 to TRBJ1-5; D is unresolved. Trimming pared 5 bases from V and 3 bases from J, leaving 5 bases between. The germline V gene encodes CDR1 SGHTA and CDR2 FQGNSA. The CDR3 loop spans 12 amino acids. DNA for the CDR3: TGTGCCAGCAGCCCCTACAATCAGCCCCAGCATTTT. Its translation is CASSPYNQPQHF.

On this clone itself: Compared with germline, one end of the junction differs, possibly owing to a read error. V gene TRBV7-7 combines with J gene TRBJ2-2; 7 positions match TRBD1. Per germline, CDR1 SSHAT and CDR2 FNYEAQ (reference sequence). This CDR3 comprises 15 residues. This chain's CDR3 is CASSPIGQAGGELFF. CDR3 nucleotides: TGTGCTAGCAGCCCAATCGGACAGGCTGGCGGGGAGCTGTTTTTT.

The V call is TRBV10-3, the J call TRBJ1-1; TRBD1 matches at 10 bases. The germline V gene has CDR1 ENHRY and CDR2 SYGVKD. With V trimmed by 4 bases and J by 2 bases, 7 bases remained unmatched. The length of the CDR3 is 16 residues. CDR3 sequence reads: CAISGQGAWGNTEAFF. CDR3 in DNA: TGTGCCATCAGTGGACAGGGGGCATGGGGCAACACTGAAGCTTTCTTT.

The chain uses TRBV18 and TRBJ1-5; D gene ambiguous. The CDR3 runs 15 residues. Germline V gene data show CDR1 as KGHSH and CDR2 as LQKENI. V dropped 5 bases and J dropped 1 base, with 12 bases sitting between them. In DNA form, the CDR3 reads TGTGCCAGCTCAGACCTTAGCGGCAGCAATCAGCCCCAGCATTTT. Protein product: CASSDLSGSNQPQHF.

This clone was picked up one time. The CDR3 DNA reads as TGTGCCAGCAGTACCCGCGGACAAACCTATGGCTACACCTTC. It translates to CASSTRGQTYGYTF. The V call is TRBV5-8, the J call TRBJ1-2, with D possibly matching TRBD1 (5 bases). The V end was cut by 5 bases, the J end by 4 bases, with 15 bases between. CDR1 and CDR2 (germline): SGHTS, YDEGEE. The CDR3 has 14 residues.

The gene calls are TRBV2 and TRBJ1-6, with D possibly matching TRBD1 (5 bases). Germline loops: CDR1 SNHLY, CDR2 FYNNEI. The CDR3 runs 14 residues. The V end lost 10 bases, the J end lost 5 bases, and 15 bases lay between the germline ends. This chain's CDR3 is CATTVGADNSPLHF. The DNA of the CDR3 is TGTGCCACCACCGTTGGGGCCGATAATTCACCCCTCCACTTT.

A single count supports this clone. The rearrangement links TRBV4-1 to TRBJ1-2; D perhaps matches TRBD1 (5 bases). CDR3 length: 12 residues. Deletions cut 0 bases from V and 9 bases from J, with 8 bases between. Looked up from germline, CDR1 is MGHRA and CDR2 is YSYEKL. DNA of the CDR3: TGCGCCAGCAGCCAAGATCAGGGTAGCTACACCTTC. Protein sequence: CASSQDQGSYTF.

The chain carries TRBV12-5 and TRBJ2-1; 8 bases fit TRBD1. The trim removed 5 bases at V and 6 bases at J, leaving 12 bases unmatched. The germline gives CDR1 LGHNT, CDR2 FRNRAP. The length of the CDR3 is 16 residues. The DNA of the CDR3 is TGTGCTAGTGGTGCCGCAGGGGGCGAGGGAGGCAATGAGCAGTTCTTC. Translating gives CASGAAGGEGGNEQFF.

The J gene is TRBJ2-1, the V gene TRBV13, with 8 bases fitting TRBD1. The V and J ends lost 2 bases and 2 bases, in that order; junction bases with no gene match: 8. CDR1 PRHDT and CDR2 FYEKMQ come from the germline V gene (reference sequence). The CDR3 has 17 residues. In DNA form, the CDR3 reads TGTGCCAGCAGCTTAAAAAGCGGACAGGGCCCCTACAATGAGCAGTTCTTC. It translates to CASSLKSGQGPYNEQFF.

On this clone itself: One end of the junction varies from germline; a read error may be responsible. The chain joins TRBV5-1 to TRBJ2-1; 10 nucleotides line up with TRBD2. The CDR3 extends over 17 amino acids. The germline gives CDR1 SGHRS, CDR2 YFSETQ. Written as DNA, the CDR3 is TGTGCCAGCAGCTTGTTGGTTCTAGCGGGGGTAGTCAATGAGCAGTTCTTC. It is translated as CASSLLVLAGVVNEQFF.

V is TRBV5-4 and J is TRBJ2-7; 8 nucleotides match TRBD1. V lost 10 bases to trimming and J lost 5 bases; unmatched junction nucleotides: 8. The CDR3 runs 12 residues. Germline-derived CDR1 and CDR2 are SGHNT and YYREEE (reference sequence). Written as DNA, the CDR3 is TGTGCCTATTCAGGGGGCGGCGACGAGCAGTACTTC. This gives the protein CAYSGGGDEQYF. Full variable domain (remainder filled in from reference TRBV5-4 and TRBJ2-7): ETGVTQSPTHLIKTRGQQVTLRCSSQSGHNTVSWYQQALGQGPQFIFQYYREEENGRGNFPPRFSGLQFPNYSSELNVNALELDDSALYLCAYSGGGDEQYFGPGTRLTVT.

Here the CDR3 DNA reads TGTGCCAGCAGCTCTGACAGGGCGTACACAGATACGCAGTATTTT. This translates into CASSSDRAYTDTQYF. The chain uses TRBV7-6 and TRBJ2-3; 7 bases map to TRBD1. The CDR3 spans 15 residues. CDR1 is SGHVS, CDR2 FNYEAQ, per germline. V was pared by 4 bases and J by 2 bases, with 6 bases of the junction left unmatched.

The chain employs TRBV4-2 and TRBJ1-4, with a weak D call TRBD1 (5 bases). V dropped 2 bases and J dropped 2 bases, with 9 bases sitting between them. The CDR3 is 15 amino acids. CDR1 LGHNA and CDR2 YNFKEQ come from the germline V gene. The CDR3 reads CASSQTGSTNEKLFF. Written as DNA, the CDR3 is TGTGCCAGCAGCCAAACAGGATCCACTAATGAAAAACTGTTTTTT.

V is TRBV15 and J is TRBJ1-4; 7 bases line up with TRBD1. The CDR3 consists of 14 residues. V was pared by 0 bases and J by 8 bases, with 3 bases of the junction left unmatched. CDR1 and CDR2 from the germline V gene are LNHNV and YYDKDF (reference sequence). This chain's CDR3 is CATSREQGPEKLFF. CDR3 DNA sequence: TGTGCCACCAGCAGAGAACAGGGGCCGGAAAAACTGTTTTTT.

This clone was counted a few times. The chain combines TRBV5-4 with TRBJ1-2; 7 bases line up with TRBD1. There are 13 residues in the CDR3. The germline V gene encodes CDR1 SGHNT and CDR2 YYREEE (reference sequence). J was trimmed by 2 bases and V by 4 bases; bases with no gene match: 2. Here the CDR3 reads CASSQGENYGYTF. CDR3 bases: TGTGCCAGCAGCCAGGGGGAGAACTATGGCTACACCTTC.